The rows below give T cell receptor beta chains drawn from one sample of a study of shared clonotypes between healthy human individuals. Produced via immunoSEQ multiplex PCR; TCRdb's table is partial and in-frame only. The sample shows around 500,000 clones, around 80% of them seen only once. Sequencing input: PBMCs. The receptor set was obtained from a woman aged 40 to 50 in good health. Some clones in this sample may be carry-over from other donors' samples. Each CDR3 is given without its conserved first and last residue.

J: TRBJ2-7
V: TRBV5-1
CDR3: ASSPRDRPYEQY

J: TRBJ2-7
V: TRBV6-5
CDR3: ASSLGQGYEQY

J: TRBJ2-5
V: TRBV7-3
CDR3: ASSLVAGAGETQY

J: TRBJ1-5
V: TRBV28
CDR3: ASRPNPGRSRNQPQH

J: TRBJ1-5
V: TRBV28
CDR3: ASSPRTGASNQPQH

J: TRBJ2-5
V: TRBV27
CDR3: ASSRLGGKETQY

J: TRBJ1-3
V: TRBV10-3
CDR3: AISDLVSSGNTIY

J: TRBJ1-2
V: TRBV29-1
CDR3: SVEDRGTGNGYT

J: TRBJ2-7
V: TRBV6-1
CDR3: ASMPGTTIYEQY

J: TRBJ1-1
V: TRBV10-2
CDR3: ASSTQGNTEAF

J: TRBJ2-3
V: TRBV27
CDR3: ASSLSRATDTQY

J: TRBJ1-5
V: TRBV10-3
CDR3: AITADSNQPQH

J: TRBJ2-4
V: TRBV19
CDR3: ASSMGGGVRAKNIQY

J: TRBJ1-1
V: TRBV30
CDR3: AWGSRGGLNTEAF

J: TRBJ2-5
V: TRBV9
CDR3: ASSPRPDETQY

J: TRBJ2-7
V: TRBV7-2
CDR3: ASSLVVLAGGRSEQY

J: TRBJ2-5
V: TRBV6-5
CDR3: ASTNEETQY

J: TRBJ2-1
V: TRBV5-1
CDR3: ASRPGLAVYNEQF

J: TRBJ2-7
V: TRBV29-1
CDR3: SVDDASYEQY

J: TRBJ2-7
V: TRBV7-9
CDR3: ASSSTGHYEQY

J: TRBJ2-1
V: TRBV7-8
CDR3: ASSPSGSSYNEQF

J: TRBJ2-7
V: TRBV11-1
CDR3: ASSLEGGPGEQY

J: TRBJ1-5
V: TRBV30
CDR3: AWRQKRVNQPQH

J: TRBJ2-7
V: TRBV7-6
CDR3: ASSLLYGYEQY

J: TRBJ2-5
V: TRBV27
CDR3: ASSFHAQGARETQY

J: TRBJ2-7
V: TRBV6-7
CDR3: ASTQGAIWVEQY

J: TRBJ1-2
V: TRBV2
CDR3: ASTGEPGTAIYGYT

J: TRBJ1-1
V: TRBV4-1
CDR3: ASSPQTSANTEAF

J: TRBJ2-4
V: TRBV4-2
CDR3: ASSQATLGLASAKNIQY

J: TRBJ1-5
V: TRBV7-8
CDR3: ASSVSNSNQPQH

J: TRBJ1-5
V: TRBV28
CDR3: ASSLSLGSNQPQH

J: TRBJ2-3
V: TRBV4-3
CDR3: ASSQDAAGDFTDTQY

J: TRBJ2-5
V: TRBV15
CDR3: ATSRGGGKETQY

J: TRBJ2-7
V: TRBV29-1
CDR3: SVERSGRNEQY

J: TRBJ2-2
V: TRBV15
CDR3: ATSRSEGRDTGELF

J: TRBJ1-2
V: TRBV5-1
CDR3: ASSRATTGEGGYT

J: TRBJ1-2
V: TRBV5-1
CDR3: ASSPAGEEFYGYT

J: TRBJ2-3
V: TRBV5-1
CDR3: ASSLGDYQDTQY